This TCR beta chain was recovered during a study of cytomegalovirus exposure and HLA in healthy donors. Broader study findings: Researchers catalogued some 160 TCR beta chains as cytomegalovirus-associated. The dataset shows that most TCR sequences were rare, while some public TCRs occurred in many donors.

As regards this clone: As yet, its antigen is unknown.

Repertoires were generated with immunoSEQ multiplex PCR, while TCRdb's copy carries only in-frame clones and drops some. This table has 250,000 to 400,000 clones, 88% appearing once. The donors were part of the validation cohort of roughly 110 subjects. That cohort was separate from the first cohort, which comprised 500 to 700 subjects. This CDR3 is 15 amino acids long. Germline V lookup: CDR1 LGHNA, CDR2 YNFKEQ. The V gene end was trimmed by 5 bases and the J gene end by 5 bases; junction bases not matched to a gene: 4. The chain combines TRBV4-2 with TRBJ2-2; 11 bases line up with TRBD1. The receptor comes from a man under 40 in good health and CMV-seronegative. Sequenced material: PBMCs. Written as DNA, the CDR3 is TGTGCCAGCAGCTCGGGACAGGGGGAAACCGGGGAGCTGTTTTTT. Encoded protein: CASSSGQGETGELFF.